This TCR beta chain stems from a study of Ad26.COV2.S vaccination and SARS-CoV-2 variants. Turning to the study itself: Into the muscle, Ad26.COV2.S was dosed once or twice, 56 days apart.

Comment on this clone: Antigen: not known.

This CDR3 has 13 residues. Germline lookup yields CDR1 MDHEN and CDR2 SYDVKM. V was shortened by 4 bases and J by 4 bases, with 11 bases between the two germline ends. TCRdb's table, derived via immunoSEQ multiplex PCR, lists solely in-frame clones and lacks some. This sample carries nearly 400,000 clones, 70% to 90% of them seen once, and the ten largest clones take 1.5% to 2%. Documented treatment: 15 to 20 received Ad26.COV2.S at low or high dose, single or two shots; about 5 received placebo; per-sample allocation not given. Following the first vaccine or placebo injection, samples were taken on day 63. Whoever gave the sample was an adult aged 18-55 years in Boston. Participants' vaccine, an Ad26 vector, delivered Wuhan-strain SARS-CoV-2 spike. The study's findings and limits: With respect to non-spike TCR breadth, vaccine and placebo recipients were similar.

The chain combines TRBV28 with TRBJ2-7, with D possibly TRBD1 on 6 matching bases. This clonotype was sampled from a person between 18 and 60 years old who received the Ad26.COV2.S COVID-19 vaccine or a placebo. The material sequenced was peripheral blood, taken in a trial of Ad26.COV2.S vaccine versus placebo. This CDR3 reads CASSYAGEYEQYF. As DNA, the CDR3 is TGTGCCAGCAGTTACGCAGGGGAGTACGAGCAGTACTTC.